This TCR beta chain is drawn from a study of blood T cell repertoires in COVID-19. Study context: The origin of the acute and convalescent COVID-19 samples was the United States, Italy and Spain.

Per germline, CDR1 MNHEY and CDR2 SMNVEV (reference sequence). The V end lost 3 bases, the J end lost 5 bases, and 16 bases lay between the germline ends. The CDR3 sequence is 15 residues long. In the original processing: Amplification with reference gene primers provided the estimates of nucleated cell counts. The repertoire was sequenced with immunoSEQ multiplex PCR; TCRdb's copy has only in-frame clones and lacks some. For V, J and clone size, that table is used; D and trimming come from the DNA. Here the sample spans a few hundred thousand clones, around 87% being singletons. Enrollees, about 18 to 89 years old, lived in approximately 25 US areas. Participants were placed into cohorts based on the clinical history they reported.

The sample was PBMCs or T cells enriched from blood (not recorded which). This clonotype was obtained from a woman aged 18-29 years with acute COVID-19. The gene calls are TRBV27 and TRBJ1-2, with D possibly being TRBD1 (6 bases). CDR3 DNA sequence: TGTGCCAGCAGTTTGAGACCCAGGGGATGGTATGGCTACACCTTC. Encoded protein: CASSLRPRGWYGYTF.